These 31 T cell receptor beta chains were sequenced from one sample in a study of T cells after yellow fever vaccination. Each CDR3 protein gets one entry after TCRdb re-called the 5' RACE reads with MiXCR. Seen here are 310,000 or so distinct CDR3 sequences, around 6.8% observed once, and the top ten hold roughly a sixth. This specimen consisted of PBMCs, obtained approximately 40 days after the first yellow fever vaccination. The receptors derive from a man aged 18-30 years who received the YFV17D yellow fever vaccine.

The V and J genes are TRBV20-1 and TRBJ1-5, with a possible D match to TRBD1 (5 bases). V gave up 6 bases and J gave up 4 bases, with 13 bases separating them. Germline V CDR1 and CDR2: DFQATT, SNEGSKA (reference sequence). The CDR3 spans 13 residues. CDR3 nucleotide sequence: TGCAGTGCCATGACAGATTATAATCAGCCCCAGCATTTT. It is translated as CSAMTDYNQPQHF.

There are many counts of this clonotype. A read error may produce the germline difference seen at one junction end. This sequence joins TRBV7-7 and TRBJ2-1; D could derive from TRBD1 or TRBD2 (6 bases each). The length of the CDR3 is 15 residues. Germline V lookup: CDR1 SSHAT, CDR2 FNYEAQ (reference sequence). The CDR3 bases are TGTGCTAGCAGCACCGGGGGCTCACCCTACAATGAGCAGTTCTTC. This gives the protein CASSTGGSPYNEQFF.

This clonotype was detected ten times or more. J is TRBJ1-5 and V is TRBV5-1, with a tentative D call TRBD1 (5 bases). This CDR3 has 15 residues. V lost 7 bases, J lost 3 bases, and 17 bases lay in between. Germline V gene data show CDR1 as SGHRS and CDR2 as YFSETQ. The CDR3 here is CASRPFGGSNQPQHF. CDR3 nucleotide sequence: TGCGCCAGCCGCCCCTTCGGGGGATCCAATCAGCCCCAGCATTTT.

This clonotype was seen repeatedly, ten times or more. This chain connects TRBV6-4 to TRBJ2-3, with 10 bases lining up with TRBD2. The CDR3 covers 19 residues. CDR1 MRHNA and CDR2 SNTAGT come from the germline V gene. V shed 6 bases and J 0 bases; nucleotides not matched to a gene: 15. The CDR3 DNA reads TGTGCCAGCAGCCTATTTTCTAGCGGGGGACCGTCTAGCACAGATACGCAGTATTTT. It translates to CASSLFSSGGPSSTDTQYF.

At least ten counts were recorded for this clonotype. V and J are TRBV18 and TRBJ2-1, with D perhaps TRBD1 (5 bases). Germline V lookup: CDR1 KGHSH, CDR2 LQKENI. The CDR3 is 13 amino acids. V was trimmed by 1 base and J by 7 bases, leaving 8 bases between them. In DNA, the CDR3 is TGTGCCAGCTCACCACGGCAGGGAAATGAGCAGTTCTTC. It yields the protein CASSPRQGNEQFF.

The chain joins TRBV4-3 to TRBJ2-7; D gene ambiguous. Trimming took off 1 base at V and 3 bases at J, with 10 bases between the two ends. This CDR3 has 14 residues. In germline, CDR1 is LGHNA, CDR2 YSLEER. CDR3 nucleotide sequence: TGCGCCAGCAGCCAAGCCGTATACAGCTACGAGCAGTACTTC. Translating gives CASSQAVYSYEQYF.

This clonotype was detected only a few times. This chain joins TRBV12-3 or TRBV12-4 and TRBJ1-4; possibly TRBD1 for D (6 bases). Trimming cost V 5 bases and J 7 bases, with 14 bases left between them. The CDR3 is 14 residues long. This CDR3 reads CASSQQGMGEKLFF. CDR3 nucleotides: TGTGCCAGCAGTCAACAGGGTATGGGTGAAAAACTGTTTTTT.

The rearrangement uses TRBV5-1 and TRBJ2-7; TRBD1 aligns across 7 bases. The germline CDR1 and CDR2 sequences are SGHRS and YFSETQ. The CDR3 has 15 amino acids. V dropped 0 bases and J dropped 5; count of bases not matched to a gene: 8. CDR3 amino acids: CASSLGQGLGDEQYF. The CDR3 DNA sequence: TGCGCCAGCAGCTTGGGACAGGGCCTGGGGGACGAGCAGTACTTC.

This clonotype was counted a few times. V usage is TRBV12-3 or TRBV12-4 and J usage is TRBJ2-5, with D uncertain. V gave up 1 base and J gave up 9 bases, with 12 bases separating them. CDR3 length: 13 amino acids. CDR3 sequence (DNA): TGTGCCAGCAGTTTAGGGCATCCGATGGCCCAGTACTTC. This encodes CASSLGHPMAQYF.

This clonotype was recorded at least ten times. CDR3 DNA sequence: TGCAGTGCTCCTTTCCCAGGGGCAGAGACCCAGTACTTC. It specifies CSAPFPGAETQYF. The chain joins TRBV20-1 to TRBJ2-5, with a tentative D call TRBD1 (6 bases). Germline loops: CDR1 DFQATT, CDR2 SNEGSKA (reference sequence). The CDR3 runs to 13 residues. The ends were cut back, 5 bases at V and 4 bases at J, with 14 bases in the middle.

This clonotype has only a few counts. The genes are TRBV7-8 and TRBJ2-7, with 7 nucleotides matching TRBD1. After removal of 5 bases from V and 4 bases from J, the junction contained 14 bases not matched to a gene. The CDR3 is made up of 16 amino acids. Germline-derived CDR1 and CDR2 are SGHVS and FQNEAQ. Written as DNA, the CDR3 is TGTGCCAGCAGCGGACGTGGACAGGCGCCGAGGTACGAGCAGTACTTC. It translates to CASSGRGQAPRYEQYF.

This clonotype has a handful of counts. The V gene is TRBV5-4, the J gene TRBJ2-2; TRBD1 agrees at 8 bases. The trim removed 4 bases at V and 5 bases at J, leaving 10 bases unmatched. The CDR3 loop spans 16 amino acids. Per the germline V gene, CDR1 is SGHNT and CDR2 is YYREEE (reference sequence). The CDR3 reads CASSPSAGGVTGELFF. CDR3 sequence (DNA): TGTGCCAGCAGCCCTTCGGCAGGGGGCGTGACCGGGGAGCTGTTTTTT.

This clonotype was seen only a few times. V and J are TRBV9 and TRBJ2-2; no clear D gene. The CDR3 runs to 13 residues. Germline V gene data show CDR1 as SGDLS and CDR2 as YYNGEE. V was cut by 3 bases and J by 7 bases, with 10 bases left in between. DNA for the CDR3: TGTGCCAGCAGCGAGTCCCCTCACGGGGAGCTGTTTTTT. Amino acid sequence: CASSESPHGELFF.

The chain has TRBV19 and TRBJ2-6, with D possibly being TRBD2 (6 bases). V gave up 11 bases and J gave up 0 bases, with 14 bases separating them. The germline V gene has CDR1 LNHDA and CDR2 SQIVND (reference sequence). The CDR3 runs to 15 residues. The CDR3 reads CAAEGRHSGANVLTF. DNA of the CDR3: TGTGCCGCTGAAGGGAGGCACTCTGGGGCCAACGTCCTGACTTTC.

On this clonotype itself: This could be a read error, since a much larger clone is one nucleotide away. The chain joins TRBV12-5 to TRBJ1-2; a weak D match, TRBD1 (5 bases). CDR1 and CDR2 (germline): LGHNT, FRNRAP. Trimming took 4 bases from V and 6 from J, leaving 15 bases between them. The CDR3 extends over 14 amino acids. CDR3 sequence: CASGSPGTDNGYTF. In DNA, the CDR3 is TGTGCTAGTGGTTCACCCGGGACCGATAATGGCTACACCTTC.

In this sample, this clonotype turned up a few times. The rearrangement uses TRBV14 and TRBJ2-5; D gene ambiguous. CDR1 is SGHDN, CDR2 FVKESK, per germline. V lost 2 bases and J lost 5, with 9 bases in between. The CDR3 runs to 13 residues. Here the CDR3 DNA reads TGTGCCAGCAGCCAAAGAGTAGAGGAGACCCAGTACTTC. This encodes CASSQRVEETQYF. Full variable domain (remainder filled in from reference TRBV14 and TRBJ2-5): EAGVTQFPSHSVIEKGQTVTLRCDPISGHDNLYWYRRVMGKEIKFLLHFVKESKQDESGMPNNRFLAERTGGTYSTLKVQPAELEDSGVYFCASSQRVEETQYFGPGTRLLVL.

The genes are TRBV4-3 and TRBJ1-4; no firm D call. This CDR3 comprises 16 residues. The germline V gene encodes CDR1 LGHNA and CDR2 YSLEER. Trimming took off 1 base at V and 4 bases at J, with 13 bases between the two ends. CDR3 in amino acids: CASSQGFGRINEKLFF. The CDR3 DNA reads TGCGCCAGCAGCCAAGGGTTCGGCAGAATTAATGAAAAACTGTTTTTT.

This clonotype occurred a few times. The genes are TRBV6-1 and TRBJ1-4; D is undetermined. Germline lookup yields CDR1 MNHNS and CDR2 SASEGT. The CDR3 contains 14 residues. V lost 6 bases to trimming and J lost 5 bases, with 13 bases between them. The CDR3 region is CASRDPMENEKLFF. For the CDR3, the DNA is TGTGCCAGCAGAGACCCCATGGAGAATGAAAAACTGTTTTTT.

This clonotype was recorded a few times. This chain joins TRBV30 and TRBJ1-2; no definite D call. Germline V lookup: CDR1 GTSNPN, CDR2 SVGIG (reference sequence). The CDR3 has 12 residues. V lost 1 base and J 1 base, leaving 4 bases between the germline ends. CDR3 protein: CAWSEFNYGYTF. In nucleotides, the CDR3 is TGTGCCTGGAGTGAGTTTAACTATGGCTACACCTTC.

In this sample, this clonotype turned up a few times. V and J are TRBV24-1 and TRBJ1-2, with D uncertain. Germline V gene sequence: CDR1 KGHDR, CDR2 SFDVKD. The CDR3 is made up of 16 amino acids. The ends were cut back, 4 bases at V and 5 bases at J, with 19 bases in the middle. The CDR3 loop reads CATSDPSLPGNYGYTF. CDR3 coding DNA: TGTGCCACCAGTGACCCCTCCTTGCCGGGTAATTATGGCTACACCTTC.

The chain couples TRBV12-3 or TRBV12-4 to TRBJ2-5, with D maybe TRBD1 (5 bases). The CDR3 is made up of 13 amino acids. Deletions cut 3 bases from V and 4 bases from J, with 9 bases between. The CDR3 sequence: CASSFQGLETQYF. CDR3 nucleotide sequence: TGTGCCAGCAGTTTCCAGGGCCTAGAGACCCAGTACTTC.

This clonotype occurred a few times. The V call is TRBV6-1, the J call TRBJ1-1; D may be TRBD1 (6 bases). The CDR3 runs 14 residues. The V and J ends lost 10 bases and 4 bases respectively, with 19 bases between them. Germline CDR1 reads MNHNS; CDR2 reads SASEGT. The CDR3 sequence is CATPGREGGTEAFF. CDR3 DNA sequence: TGTGCCACCCCCGGGAGAGAGGGGGGCACTGAAGCTTTCTTT.

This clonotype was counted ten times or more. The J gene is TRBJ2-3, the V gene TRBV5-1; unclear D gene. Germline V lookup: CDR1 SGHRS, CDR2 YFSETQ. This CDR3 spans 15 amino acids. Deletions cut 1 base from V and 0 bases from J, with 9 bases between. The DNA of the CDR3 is TGCGCCAGCAGCTTGCTGGGCCTTAGCACAGATACGCAGTATTTT. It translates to CASSLLGLSTDTQYF.

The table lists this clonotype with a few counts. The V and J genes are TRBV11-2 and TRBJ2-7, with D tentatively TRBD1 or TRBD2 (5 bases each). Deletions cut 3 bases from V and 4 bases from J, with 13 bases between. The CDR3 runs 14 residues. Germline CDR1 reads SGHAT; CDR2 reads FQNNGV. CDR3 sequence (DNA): TGTGCCAGCAGCTTCGGGGCTGGCGGGTACGAGCAGTACGTC. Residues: CASSFGAGGYEQYV.

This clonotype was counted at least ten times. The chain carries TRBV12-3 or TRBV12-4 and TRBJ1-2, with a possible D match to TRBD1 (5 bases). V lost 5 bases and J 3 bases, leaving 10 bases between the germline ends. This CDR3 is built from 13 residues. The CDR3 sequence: CASSLMGDYGYTF. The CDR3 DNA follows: TGTGCCAGCAGTCTGATGGGGGACTATGGCTACACCTTC.

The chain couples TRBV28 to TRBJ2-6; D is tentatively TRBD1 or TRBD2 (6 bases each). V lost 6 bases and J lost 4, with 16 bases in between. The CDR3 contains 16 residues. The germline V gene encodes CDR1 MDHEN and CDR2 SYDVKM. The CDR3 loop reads CASSWGAAQGANVLTF. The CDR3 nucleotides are TGTGCCAGCAGCTGGGGGGCAGCCCAAGGGGCCAACGTCCTGACTTTC.

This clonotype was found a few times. The CDR3 DNA reads as TGCAGCGTTGACTTCCCCGAAGCGGGGGGAACTAGCACAGATACGCAGTATTTT. Protein: CSVDFPEAGGTSTDTQYF. The V gene is TRBV29-1, the J gene TRBJ2-3; 9 bases fit TRBD2. From germline, CDR1 is SQVTM and CDR2 ANQGSEA. The CDR3 is made up of 18 amino acids. The V gene end was trimmed by 3 bases and the J gene end by 0 bases; junction bases not matched to a gene: 13.

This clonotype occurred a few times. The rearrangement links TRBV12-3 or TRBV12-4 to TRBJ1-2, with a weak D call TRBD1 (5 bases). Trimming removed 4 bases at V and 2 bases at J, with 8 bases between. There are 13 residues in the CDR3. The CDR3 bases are TGTGCCAGCAGTTCTAGACAGAACTATGGCTACACCTTC. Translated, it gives CASSSRQNYGYTF.

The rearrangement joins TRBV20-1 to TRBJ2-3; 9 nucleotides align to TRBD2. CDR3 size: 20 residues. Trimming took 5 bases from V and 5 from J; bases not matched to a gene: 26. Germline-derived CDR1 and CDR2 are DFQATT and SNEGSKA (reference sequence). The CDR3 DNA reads TGCAGTGCTCGGGGATCGGGCAGGGGAACACCGGGACTAGCTGTAGATACGCAGTATTTT. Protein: CSARGSGRGTPGLAVDTQYF.

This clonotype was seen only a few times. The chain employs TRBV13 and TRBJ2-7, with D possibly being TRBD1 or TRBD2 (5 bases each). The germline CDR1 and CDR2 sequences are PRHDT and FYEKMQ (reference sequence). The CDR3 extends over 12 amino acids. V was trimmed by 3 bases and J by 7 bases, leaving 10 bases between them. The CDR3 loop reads CASSFGTGEQYV. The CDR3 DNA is TGTGCCAGCAGCTTCGGGACGGGGGAGCAGTACGTC.

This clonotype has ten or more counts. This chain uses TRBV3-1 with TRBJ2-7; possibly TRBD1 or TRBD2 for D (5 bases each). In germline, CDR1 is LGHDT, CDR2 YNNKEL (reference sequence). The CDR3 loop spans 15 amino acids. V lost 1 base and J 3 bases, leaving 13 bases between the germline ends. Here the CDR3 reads CASSQARGYLYEQYF. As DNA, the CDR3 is TGTGCCAGCAGCCAAGCACGGGGCTACCTCTACGAGCAGTACTTC.